This is a list of T cell receptor beta chains from one sample in a study of blood T cell repertoires in COVID-19. Produced via immunoSEQ multiplex PCR; TCRdb's table is partial and in-frame only. The sample includes some 700,000 clones, 75% to 90% of them seen just once. Sequencing was carried out using peripheral blood. Every receptor here comes from a woman between 18 and 30 years old with acute or convalescent COVID-19. CDR3s include the opening cysteine and the closing phenylalanine or tryptophan. Fields, in order: V gene, clone size, J gene, D gene, CDR3 protein, CDR3 DNA. The D gene is left open where the match is weak. Rows may omit the clone size; those that give it use once, few, many or a size class.

TRBV6-5,NA,TRBJ1-5,TRBD1,CASNHEDRSNQPQHF,TGTGCCAGCAACCATGAGGACAGGAGTAATCAGCCCCAGCATTTT
TRBV21-1,NA,TRBJ1-5,NA,CASSAADRGPSNQPQHF,TGTGCCAGCAGCGCTGCTGACAGGGGACCAAGCAATCAGCCCCAGCATTTT
TRBV10-1,NA,TRBJ2-6,NA,CASSESQGPGANVLTF,TGCGCCAGCAGTGAGTCTCAGGGTCCTGGGGCCAACGTCCTGACTTTC
TRBV19,NA,TRBJ1-4,NA,CASSIEGRSNEKLFF,TGTGCCAGTAGTATAGAGGGGCGGTCTAATGAAAAACTGTTTTTT
TRBV4-3,NA,TRBJ1-5,NA,CASSLGPGEPQHF,TGCGCCAGCAGCCTGGGCCCCGGGGAGCCCCAGCATTTT
TRBV6-5,NA,TRBJ1-2,TRBD1,CASSNRGSYGYTF,TGTGCCAGCAGTAACAGGGGCTCGTATGGCTACACCTTC
TRBV9,NA,TRBJ2-7,TRBD2,CASSPGASGGSYEQYF,TGTGCCAGCAGCCCCGGTGCCAGCGGGGGATCCTACGAGCAGTACTTC
TRBV5-1,once,TRBJ2-1,NA,CASSLDQGLHNEQFF,TGCGCCAGCAGCTTGGATCAGGGGCTTCACAATGAGCAGTTCTTC
TRBV4-1,NA,TRBJ1-5,NA,CASSQVGVGPQHF,TGCGCCAGCAGCCAAGTAGGGGTGGGGCCCCAGCATTTT
TRBV3-1/TRBV3-2,NA,TRBJ2-3,TRBD2,CASSLTRGGLADTQYF,TGTGCCAGCAGCCTCACCCGGGGGGGCCTCGCAGATACGCAGTATTTT
TRBV21-1,NA,TRBJ1-2,NA,CASSLYPRDIAFDYGYTF,TGTGCCAGCAGCCTCTATCCCCGGGACATAGCCTTTGACTATGGCTACACCTTC
TRBV19,once,TRBJ1-1,TRBD1,CASSIQGGQDIMNTEAFF,TGTGCCAGTAGTATTCAGGGTGGACAGGACATCATGAACACTGAAGCTTTCTTT
TRBV15,NA,TRBJ2-7,NA,CATSRDVLGQPNQYF,TGTGCCACCAGCAGAGATGTATTAGGACAGCCCAACCAGTACTTC
TRBV7-9,NA,TRBJ2-3,NA,CASSLYRETDTQYF,TGTGCCAGCAGCTTATACAGGGAAACAGATACGCAGTATTTT
TRBV7-8,NA,TRBJ1-3,NA,CASRSGNTIYF,TGTGCCAGCCGCTCTGGAAACACCATATATTTT
TRBV6-4,NA,TRBJ1-2,NA,CASSETPGRETYTF,TGTGCCAGCAGTGAAACCCCAGGTCGGGAGACCTACACCTTC
TRBV14,NA,TRBJ2-3,TRBD1,CASSEGQGSTDTQYF,TGTGCCAGCAGCGAAGGACAGGGTAGCACAGATACGCAGTATTTT
TRBV7-3,NA,TRBJ2-3,TRBD1,CASSPDRGLTDTQYF,TGTGCCAGCAGCCCAGACAGGGGGCTCACAGATACGCAGTATTTT
TRBV4-2,NA,TRBJ2-1,NA,CASRQFPVSSYNEQFF,TGTGCCAGCAGGCAATTTCCCGTTAGCTCCTACAATGAGCAGTTCTTC
TRBV5-1,NA,TRBJ1-1,TRBD1,CASSARQGGNTEAFF,TGCGCCAGCAGCGCACGACAGGGTGGGAACACTGAAGCTTTCTTT
TRBV5-6,NA,TRBJ1-6,NA,CASSLGGHLGSPLHF,TGTGCCAGCAGCTTGGGGGGACACTTGGGGTCACCCCTCCACTTT
TRBV27,NA,TRBJ2-2,NA,CASSSYIDTNTGELFF,TGTGCCAGCAGTTCCTATATAGATACGAACACCGGGGAGCTGTTTTTT
TRBV19,NA,TRBJ2-7,TRBD1,CASSSRDRVFGEQYF,TGTGCCAGTAGTAGTCGGGACAGGGTTTTTGGCGAGCAGTACTTC
TRBV2,NA,TRBJ2-2,NA,CASSEREWTGELFF,TGTGCCAGCAGTGAGAGGGAATGGACCGGGGAGCTGTTTTTT
TRBV24-1,NA,TRBJ2-2,TRBD1,CATSDRAGTVFTGELFF,TGTGCCACCAGTGATCGGGCCGGGACAGTTTTCACCGGGGAGCTGTTTTTT
TRBV6-4,NA,TRBJ1-6,NA,CASSERENSPLHF,TGTGCCAGCAGTGAGAGGGAAAATTCACCCCTCCACTTT
TRBV10-3,few,TRBJ2-5,TRBD1,CAIRGQGAPETQYF,TGTGCCATCAGGGGACAGGGGGCCCCAGAGACCCAGTACTTC
TRBV29-1,NA,TRBJ2-1,NA,CSVARVGSNEQFF,TGCAGCGTTGCCCGGGTTGGGTCCAATGAGCAGTTCTTC
TRBV6-2/TRBV6-3,NA,TRBJ2-7,NA,CASSLTGFGEQYF,TGTGCCAGCAGCTTAACAGGGTTCGGCGAGCAGTACTTC
TRBV24-1,NA,TRBJ2-5,NA,CATSDLSQGRETQYF,TGTGCCACCAGTGATTTGTCACAGGGTAGGGAGACCCAGTACTTC
TRBV19,NA,TRBJ1-6,NA,CASSTETSPLHF,TGTGCCAGTAGTACGGAGACTTCACCCCTCCACTTT
TRBV6-5,NA,TRBJ1-4,NA,CASREAGLLEKLFF,TGTGCCAGCAGGGAGGCGGGTTTATTAGAAAAACTGTTTTTT
TRBV24-1,few,TRBJ1-5,NA,CATTNNLHQPQHF,TGTGCCACCACAAACAACCTCCATCAGCCCCAGCATTTT
TRBV24-1,once,TRBJ1-5,NA,CATSDRAINQPQHF,TGTGCCACCAGTGACAGGGCGATCAATCAGCCCCAGCATTTT
TRBV5-1,NA,TRBJ2-2,TRBD1,CASGQATGELFF,TGCGCCAGCGGACAGGCCACCGGGGAGCTGTTTTTT
TRBV29-1,NA,TRBJ2-7,NA,CSGQVNSYEQYF,TGCAGCGGACAGGTAAACTCCTACGAGCAGTACTTC
TRBV15,NA,TRBJ1-5,NA,CATRVGWTEDQPQHF,TGTGCCACCAGAGTCGGTTGGACAGAAGATCAGCCCCAGCATTTT
TRBV4-1,NA,TRBJ1-1,NA,CASSQEEFPTEAFF,TGCGCCAGCAGCCAAGAGGAGTTTCCGACTGAAGCTTTCTTT
TRBV7-2,NA,TRBJ1-5,NA,CASSLVRGQPQHF,TGTGCCAGCAGCTTAGTCCGGGGACAGCCCCAGCATTTT
TRBV29-1,NA,TRBJ1-2,TRBD1,CSVDSRKGGANYGYTF,TGCAGCGTTGACTCAAGAAAAGGGGGCGCAAACTATGGCTACACCTTC
TRBV6-5,NA,TRBJ2-5,NA,CASRSPLRGQETQYF,TGTGCCAGCAGGTCCCCCTTAAGGGGGCAAGAGACCCAGTACTTC
TRBV6-2/TRBV6-3,NA,TRBJ2-3,NA,CASSYRDTDTQYF,TGTGCCAGCAGTTACCGGGACACAGATACGCAGTATTTT
TRBV20-1,NA,TRBJ1-1,NA,CSASTGYTEAFF,TGCAGTGCTAGTACGGGTTACACTGAAGCTTTCTTT
TRBV6-4,NA,TRBJ1-2,NA,CASSDSSGDHGYTF,TGTGCCAGCAGTGACTCTTCGGGTGATCATGGCTACACCTTC
TRBV19,NA,TRBJ2-1,NA,CASRFKVPNGEYEQFF,TGTGCCAGTAGATTTAAGGTGCCCAATGGAGAGTATGAGCAGTTCTTC
TRBV20-1,NA,TRBJ2-4,NA,CSASYGGRNIQYF,TGCAGTGCTAGTTATGGAGGTAGAAACATTCAGTACTTC
TRBV29-1,NA,TRBJ2-2,NA,CSVSSVLGELFF,TGCAGCGTCTCAAGCGTACTCGGGGAGCTGTTTTTT
TRBV19,once,TRBJ1-2,NA,CASSIVTQRGTNYGYTF,TGTGCCAGTAGTATAGTAACGCAGCGTGGAACTAACTATGGCTACACCTTC
TRBV27,NA,TRBJ2-3,TRBD2,CASRTSGGTDTQYF,TGTGCCAGCAGGACTAGCGGGGGCACAGATACGCAGTATTTT
TRBV29-1,NA,TRBJ1-1,NA,CSAYSGGRNTEAFF,TGCAGCGCCTACTCGGGTGGCAGAAACACTGAAGCTTTCTTT